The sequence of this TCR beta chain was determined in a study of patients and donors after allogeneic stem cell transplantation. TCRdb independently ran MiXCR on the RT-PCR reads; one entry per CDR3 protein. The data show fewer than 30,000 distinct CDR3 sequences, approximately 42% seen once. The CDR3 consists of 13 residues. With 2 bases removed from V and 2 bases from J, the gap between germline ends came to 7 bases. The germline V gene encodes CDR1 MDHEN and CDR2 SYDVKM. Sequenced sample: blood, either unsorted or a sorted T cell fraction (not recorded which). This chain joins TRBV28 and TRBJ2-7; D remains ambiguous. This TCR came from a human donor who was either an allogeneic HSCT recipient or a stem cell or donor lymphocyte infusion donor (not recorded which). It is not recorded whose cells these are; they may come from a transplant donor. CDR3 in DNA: TGTGCCAGCAGTTTAAAGGGCCCCTACGAGCAGTACTTC. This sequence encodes CASSLKGPYEQYF.